This T cell receptor (beta chain) was retrieved from a study of low-dose radiotherapy and immunotherapy resistance in tumors. Alpha- and beta-chain coverage of first-strand cDNA came from TRAV- and TRBV-specific primers. PCR amplification of the TCRs was performed with Phusion for approximately 20 PCR cycles, and it relied on a constant-region primer together with a V-primer adapter. One entry per CDR3 protein results from TCRdb running MiXCR on the reads. The table has roughly 54,000 distinct CDR3 sequences, under 30% seen once. Regarding time point: before trial treatment. Trimming pared 0 bases from V and 0 bases from J, leaving 10 bases between. Looked up from germline, CDR1 is SQVTM and CDR2 is ANQGSEA. This CDR3 spans 15 amino acids.

The receptor comes from a male donor with prostate cancer. Source: PBMCs, taken before treatment. This chain joins TRBV29-1 and TRBJ2-3; tentative D call: TRBD2 (6 bases). The CDR3 spells CSVEEYGTSTDTQYF. CDR3 nucleotides: TGCAGCGTTGAAGAATACGGGACTAGCACAGATACGCAGTATTTT.